This T cell receptor beta chain was documented in a study of control samples from healthy donors and cancer patients. The germline V gene encodes CDR1 MNHNS and CDR2 SASEGT. V lost 1 base to trimming and J lost 2 bases, with 8 bases between them. The CDR3 covers 14 residues. Profiled with immunoSEQ multiplex PCR; TCRdb holds only in-frame clones, not every one. The sample lists 74,000 or so clones, approximately 90% occurring once. There are a few counts of this clone. The specimen sequenced was blood. The chain employs TRBV6-1 and TRBJ1-2; D not resolved. This receptor was identified in a man between 50 and 59 years old in good health. CDR3 sequence: CASSEGPANYGYTF. The CDR3 DNA reads as TGTGCCAGCAGTGAAGGTCCAGCAAACTATGGCTACACCTTC.